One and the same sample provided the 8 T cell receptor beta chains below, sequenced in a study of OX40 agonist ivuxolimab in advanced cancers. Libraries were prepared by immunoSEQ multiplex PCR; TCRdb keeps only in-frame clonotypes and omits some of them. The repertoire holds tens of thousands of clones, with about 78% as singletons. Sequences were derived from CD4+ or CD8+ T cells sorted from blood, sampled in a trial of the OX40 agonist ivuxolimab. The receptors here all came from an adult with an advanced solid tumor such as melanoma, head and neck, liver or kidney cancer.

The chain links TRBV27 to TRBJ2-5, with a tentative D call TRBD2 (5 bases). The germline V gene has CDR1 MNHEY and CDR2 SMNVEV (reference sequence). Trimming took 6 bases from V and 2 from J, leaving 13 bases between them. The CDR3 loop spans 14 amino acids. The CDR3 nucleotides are TGTGCCAGCAGGCGCCGGGGTGTTCAAGAGACCCAGTACTTC. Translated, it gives CASRRRGVQETQYF.

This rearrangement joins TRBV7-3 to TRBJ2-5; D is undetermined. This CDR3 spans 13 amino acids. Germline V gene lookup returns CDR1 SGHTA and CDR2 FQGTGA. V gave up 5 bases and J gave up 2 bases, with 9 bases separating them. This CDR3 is CASSLTYQETQYF. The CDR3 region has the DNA TGTGCCAGCAGCCTTACGTATCAAGAGACCCAGTACTTC.

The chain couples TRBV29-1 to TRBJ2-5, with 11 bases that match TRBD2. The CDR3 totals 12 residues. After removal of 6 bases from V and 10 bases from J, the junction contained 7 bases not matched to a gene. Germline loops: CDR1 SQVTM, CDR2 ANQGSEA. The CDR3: CSVKLAGERQYF. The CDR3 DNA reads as TGCAGCGTCAAACTAGCGGGAGAGCGCCAGTACTTC.

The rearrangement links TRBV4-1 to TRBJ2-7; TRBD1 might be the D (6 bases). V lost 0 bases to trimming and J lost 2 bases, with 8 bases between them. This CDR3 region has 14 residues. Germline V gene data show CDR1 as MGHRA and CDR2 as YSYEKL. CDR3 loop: CASSQDPGAYEQYF. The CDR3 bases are TGCGCCAGCAGCCAAGACCCAGGGGCCTACGAGCAGTACTTC.

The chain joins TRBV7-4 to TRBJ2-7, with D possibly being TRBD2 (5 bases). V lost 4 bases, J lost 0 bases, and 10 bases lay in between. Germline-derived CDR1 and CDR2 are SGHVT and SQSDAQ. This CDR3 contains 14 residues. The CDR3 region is CASSSRTSSYEQYF. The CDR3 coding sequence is TGTGCCAGCAGCTCTCGGACTTCCTCCTACGAGCAGTACTTC.

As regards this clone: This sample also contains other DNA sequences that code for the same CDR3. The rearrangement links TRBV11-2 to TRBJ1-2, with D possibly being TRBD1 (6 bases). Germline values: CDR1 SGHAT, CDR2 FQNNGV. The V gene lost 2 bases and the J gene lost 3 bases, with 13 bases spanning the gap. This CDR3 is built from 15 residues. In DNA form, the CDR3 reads TGTGCCAGCAGCTTATTGCCAGGGGCAGACTATGGCTACACCTTC. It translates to CASSLLPGADYGYTF.

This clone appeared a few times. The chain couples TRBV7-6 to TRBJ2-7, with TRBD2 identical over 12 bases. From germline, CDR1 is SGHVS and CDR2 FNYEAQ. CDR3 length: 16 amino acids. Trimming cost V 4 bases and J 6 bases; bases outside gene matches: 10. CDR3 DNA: TGTGCCAGCAGCTACGATCCGGGACTAGCGGGTGCCGAGCAGTACTTC. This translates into CASSYDPGLAGAEQYF.

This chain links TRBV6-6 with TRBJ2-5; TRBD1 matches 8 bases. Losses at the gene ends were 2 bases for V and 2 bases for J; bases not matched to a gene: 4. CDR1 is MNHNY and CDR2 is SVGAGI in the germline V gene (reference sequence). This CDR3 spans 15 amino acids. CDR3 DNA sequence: TGTGCCAGCAGTTACGGGGACAGGCAACAAGAGACCCAGTACTTC. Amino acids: CASSYGDRQQETQYF.